Below are 5 T cell receptor beta chains sequenced from a single sample in a study of blood T cell repertoires in COVID-19. The table came from immunoSEQ multiplex PCR; TCRdb's copy has only in-frame clones and leaves some out. The sample shows under 50,000 clones, 89% of them seen only once. The sample taken for sequencing was peripheral blood. Source of these receptors: a man in his 70s with active COVID-19.

The gene calls are TRBV2 and TRBJ2-3, with D tentatively TRBD2 (5 bases). Germline V gives CDR1 SNHLY, CDR2 FYNNEI. This CDR3 spans 14 amino acids. Trimming left V 4 bases short and J 4 bases short, with 12 bases between. The CDR3 bases are TGTGCCAGCAGTGGGGGTTCGCGGGCAGATACGCAGTATTTT. Protein: CASSGGSRADTQYF.

This clone was recorded once. The rearrangement joins TRBV15 to TRBJ1-6, with a possible D match to TRBD1 (5 bases). Trimming pared 3 bases from V and 7 bases from J, leaving 16 bases between. Germline loops: CDR1 LNHNV, CDR2 YYDKDF (reference sequence). This CDR3 has 16 amino acids. CDR3 in amino acids: CATSRKGNRSNSPLHF. As DNA, the CDR3 is TGTGCCACCAGCAGGAAGGGGAATAGATCGAATTCACCCCTCCACTTT.

The V gene is TRBV7-2, the J gene TRBJ1-2, with TRBD1 as a possible D gene (5 bases). Germline V lookup: CDR1 SGHTA, CDR2 FQGNSA. This CDR3 comprises 12 residues. Trimming shortened V by 5 bases and J by 8 bases, and 12 bases separated the two germline ends. The CDR3, as DNA: TGTGCCAGCAGCCCGGGAGAGGGGGGCTACACCTTC. Encoded protein: CASSPGEGGYTF.

The rearrangement joins TRBV4-1 to TRBJ2-2, with 8 bases identical to TRBD1. Germline CDR1 is MGHRA and CDR2 is YSYEKL. CDR3 length equals 16 residues. The V segment lost 6 bases and the J segment 1 base; nucleotides outside the gene matches: 7. DNA of the CDR3: TGCGCCAGCAGAACCGCCGGGACAGGGAACACCGGGGAGCTGTTTTTT. The encoded protein is CASRTAGTGNTGELFF.

The rearrangement uses TRBV25-1 and TRBJ1-4; D perhaps matches TRBD1 (6 bases). The CDR3 extends over 15 amino acids. V was cut by 1 base and J by 7 bases, with 13 bases left in between. Germline V gene sequence: CDR1 MGHDK, CDR2 SYGVNS. The CDR3 coding sequence is TGTGCCAGCAGTGAATTTGGGGGCTTGGGTGAAAAACTGTTTTTT. As protein: CASSEFGGLGEKLFF.